The 20 T cell receptor beta chains reported below all come from one sample, sequenced in a study of blood T cell repertoires in COVID-19 (dated by TCRdb to the early 2020s). Library generation was performed with the immunoSEQ multiplex PCR assay. In its TCRdb copy, this immuneACCESS table keeps in-frame sequences only and misses some clones. Where compared with another copy, unresolved V genes explain less than half of these, and the others have no known cause. This sample has 90,000 to 150,000 clones in its table, and about 85% of those were observed once. About 3.9% of the sample is held by the ten biggest clonotypes. The sequenced sample was peripheral blood. These receptors were obtained from a man aged 55 to 70 with acute or convalescent COVID-19.

This chain connects TRBV5-1 to TRBJ2-7; the match to TRBD2 covers 10 bases. CDR1 and CDR2 (germline): SGHRS, YFSETQ. With V trimmed by 4 bases and J by 5 bases, 6 bases remained unmatched. The length of the CDR3 is 14 residues. The DNA of the CDR3 is TGCGCCAGCAGCCGCTCTAGCGGGAGCAACGAGCAGTACTTC. Amino acid sequence: CASSRSSGSNEQYF.

This clone was observed once. The rearrangement uses TRBV3-1 (or the pseudogene TRBV3-2) and TRBJ2-2; possibly TRBD1 for D (5 bases). The CDR3 has 17 residues. Germline V gene data show CDR1 as LGHDT and CDR2 as YNNKEL (reference sequence). V was pared by 2 bases and J by 1 base, with 14 bases between. In nucleotides, the CDR3 is TGTGCCAGCAGCCAATCCCCTCACAGGATGAACACCGGGGAGCTGTTTTTT. Translated, it gives CASSQSPHRMNTGELFF.

In this sample, this clone turned up a few times. The V call is TRBV28, the J call TRBJ2-5; 7 nucleotides line up with TRBD1. The CDR3 runs to 14 residues. The V and J ends lost 5 bases and 5 bases, in that order; junction bases with no gene match: 8. CDR1 and CDR2 from the germline V gene are MDHEN and SYDVKM. The CDR3 DNA follows: TGTGCCAGCAGTAAGGACAGGTTTCAGGAGACCCAGTACTTC. Translating gives CASSKDRFQETQYF.

The CDR3 protein is CASSRDSYNSPLHF. The CDR3 DNA follows: TGTGCCAGCAGCAGGGACAGTTATAATTCACCCCTCCACTTT. This rearrangement joins TRBV2 to TRBJ1-6; 7 bases fit TRBD1. Germline V lookup: CDR1 SNHLY, CDR2 FYNNEI. Trimming removed 6 bases from V and 4 bases from J; junction bases left unmatched: 3. The CDR3 is made up of 14 amino acids.

The chain carries TRBV7-3 and TRBJ2-4; the match to TRBD2 covers 13 bases. CDR3 size: 15 residues. Per the germline V gene, CDR1 is SGHTA and CDR2 is FQGTGA. J lost 5 bases, V lost 4 bases, and 2 bases had no gene match. Here the CDR3 reads CASSSLAGGQNIQYF. The CDR3 DNA follows: TGTGCCAGCAGCTCACTAGCGGGAGGGCAAAACATTCAGTACTTC.

The rearrangement links TRBV12-3 or TRBV12-4 to TRBJ1-4; D gene unclear. CDR3 length equals 12 residues. V dropped 2 bases and J dropped 6 bases, with 4 bases sitting between them. CDR3 in amino acids: CASSLQDEKLFF. The CDR3 DNA follows: TGTGCCAGCAGTTTACAGGATGAAAAACTGTTTTTT.

The rearrangement joins TRBV15 to TRBJ2-7; a possible D gene is TRBD1 (5 bases). Germline CDR1 is LNHNV and CDR2 is YYDKDF (reference sequence). The CDR3 has 13 amino acids. V gave up 6 bases and J gave up 4 bases, with 13 bases separating them. CDR3 sequence reads: CATSKRDSYEQYF. The CDR3 DNA follows: TGTGCCACCAGTAAGAGAGACAGTTACGAGCAGTACTTC. Variable domain in full (rest from reference TRBV15 and TRBJ2-7): DAMVIQNPRYQVTQFGKPVTLSCSQTLNHNVMYWYQQKSSQAPKLLFHYYDKDFNNEADTPDNFQSRRPNTSFCFLDIRSPGLGDTAMYLCATSKRDSYEQYFGPGTRLTVT.

V gene TRBV5-1 combines with J gene TRBJ1-1; no reliable D call. The V end was cut by 4 bases, the J end by 0 bases, with 16 bases between. Germline assignment: CDR1 SGHRS and CDR2 YFSETQ. This CDR3 has 16 amino acids. The CDR3 loop reads CASSPGGTSMNTEAFF. The DNA of the CDR3 is TGCGCCAGCAGCCCGGGAGGCACAAGCATGAACACTGAAGCTTTCTTT.

The gene calls are TRBV7-8 and TRBJ1-1; 10 bases are a match to TRBD1. The length of the CDR3 is 17 residues. The J segment lost 4 bases and the V segment lost 5 bases, leaving 13 bases of the junction unmatched. Per germline, CDR1 SGHVS and CDR2 FQNEAQ. The CDR3 DNA reads as TGTGCCAGCAGCATCCCGGCGGGGACAGGGGATTTCACTGAAGCTTTCTTT. Protein: CASSIPAGTGDFTEAFF.

The chain combines TRBV27 with TRBJ1-1; 8 nucleotides line up with TRBD1. CDR1 is MNHEY and CDR2 is SMNVEV in the germline V gene (reference sequence). The trim removed 4 bases at V and 5 bases at J, leaving 9 bases unmatched. The length of the CDR3 is 15 residues. The CDR3 protein is CASSSGGTGRTEAFF. In nucleotides, the CDR3 is TGTGCCAGCAGTTCAGGGGGGACAGGTAGAACTGAAGCTTTCTTT.

This chain uses TRBV3-1 (or the pseudogene TRBV3-2) with TRBJ2-7; 11 bases agree with TRBD1. CDR3 length: 19 amino acids. Germline values: CDR1 LGHDT, CDR2 YNNKEL (reference sequence). With V trimmed by 4 bases and J by 3 bases, 17 bases remained unmatched. The chain's CDR3 is CASSPLGHGTGGSNYEQYF. DNA for the CDR3: TGTGCCAGCAGCCCCTTGGGCCACGGGACAGGGGGATCGAACTACGAGCAGTACTTC.

The DNA of the CDR3 is TGTGCCAGCAGTTACCAGGGGGCGCGAAAACAGCCCCAGCATTTT. It encodes CASSYQGARKQPQHF. This chain connects TRBV6-6 to TRBJ1-5; 8 nucleotides match TRBD1. Looked up from germline, CDR1 is MNHNY and CDR2 is SVGAGI (reference sequence). The CDR3 contains 15 residues. The V segment lost 2 bases and the J segment 7 bases; nucleotides outside the gene matches: 7.

The genes are TRBV6-2 or TRBV6-3 and TRBJ2-7; possible D gene TRBD2, 5 bases. Looked up from germline, CDR1 is MNHEY and CDR2 is SVGEGT. Deletions cut 4 bases from V and 0 bases from J, with 13 bases between. The CDR3 loop spans 15 amino acids. The CDR3 loop is CASSSFSASSYEQYF. CDR3 bases: TGTGCCAGCAGTTCATTTAGCGCGAGCTCCTACGAGCAGTACTTC.

The chain couples TRBV5-1 to TRBJ1-2; 7 positions match TRBD1. CDR1 and CDR2 from the germline V gene are SGHRS and YFSETQ. The CDR3 consists of 15 residues. The trim removed 4 bases at V and 2 bases at J, leaving 8 bases unmatched. CDR3 region: CASSLRTGENYGYTF. The DNA for the CDR3 is TGCGCCAGCAGCCTCCGGACAGGAGAGAACTATGGCTACACCTTC.

This chain uses TRBV27 with TRBJ2-5; 13 bases agree with TRBD2. From germline, CDR1 is MNHEY and CDR2 SMNVEV (reference sequence). This CDR3 comprises 15 residues. V lost 4 bases to trimming and J lost 5 bases; unmatched junction nucleotides: 4. The CDR3 here is CASSYGLAGAETQYF. CDR3 nucleotides: TGTGCCAGCAGTTACGGACTAGCGGGAGCCGAGACCCAGTACTTC.

V is TRBV9 and J is TRBJ2-1, with 13 bases that match TRBD2. Germline V lookup: CDR1 SGDLS, CDR2 YYNGEE. The CDR3 length is 15 residues. The V segment lost 1 base and the J segment 10 bases; nucleotides outside the gene matches: 5. CDR3 bases: TGTGCCAGCAGCGTATCGACTAGCGGGAGGAGCGAGCAGTTCTTC. Protein sequence: CASSVSTSGRSEQFF.

The rearrangement links TRBV19 to TRBJ2-2, with D perhaps TRBD1 (5 bases). CDR3 length: 14 residues. The V gene lost 4 bases and the J gene lost 3 bases, with 9 bases spanning the gap. Germline V CDR1 and CDR2: LNHDA, SQIVND (reference sequence). CDR3 in amino acids: CASSTGYYTGELFF. The CDR3 nucleotides are TGTGCCAGTAGTACAGGGTATTACACCGGGGAGCTGTTTTTT.

The rearrangement uses TRBV6-5 and TRBJ2-1; TRBD1 agrees at 8 bases. The V gene end was trimmed by 6 bases and the J gene end by 9 bases; junction bases not matched to a gene: 7. There are 13 residues in the CDR3. Per germline, CDR1 MNHEY and CDR2 SVGAGI. CDR3 protein: CASRLQGAGEQFF. In DNA form, the CDR3 reads TGTGCCAGCAGGCTTCAGGGGGCTGGTGAGCAGTTCTTC.

This clone was recorded only once. V and J are TRBV9 and TRBJ1-4, with TRBD1 identical over 9 bases. Germline CDR1 SGDLS, CDR2 YYNGEE. With V trimmed by 4 bases and J by 7 bases, 11 bases remained unmatched. This CDR3 is built from 16 residues. The CDR3 sequence is CASSPQGTGTGEKLFF. The CDR3 nucleotides are TGTGCCAGCAGCCCGCAGGGGACAGGGACGGGTGAAAAACTGTTTTTT.

The rearrangement joins TRBV27 to TRBJ2-7; D possibly corresponds to TRBD2 (5 bases). Deletions cut 4 bases from V and 5 bases from J, with 12 bases between. The CDR3 is 13 residues long. CDR1 MNHEY and CDR2 SMNVEV come from the germline V gene (reference sequence). CDR3 sequence reads: CASSSWTGDEQYF. The CDR3 DNA reads as TGTGCCAGCAGTTCCTGGACCGGGGACGAGCAGTACTTC.